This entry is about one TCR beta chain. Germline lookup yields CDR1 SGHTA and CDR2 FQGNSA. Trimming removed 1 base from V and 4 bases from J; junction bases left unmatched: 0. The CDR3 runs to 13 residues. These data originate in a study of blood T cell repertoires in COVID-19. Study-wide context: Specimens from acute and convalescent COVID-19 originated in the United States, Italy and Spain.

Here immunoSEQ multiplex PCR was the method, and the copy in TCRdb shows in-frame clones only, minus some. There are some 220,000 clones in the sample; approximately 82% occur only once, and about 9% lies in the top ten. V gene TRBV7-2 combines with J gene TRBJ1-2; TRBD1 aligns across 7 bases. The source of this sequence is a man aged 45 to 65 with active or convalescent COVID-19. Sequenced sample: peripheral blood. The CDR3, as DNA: TGTGCCAGCAGCTTAGGGGACAGCTATGGCTACACCTTC. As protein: CASSLGDSYGYTF.